Listed below are T cell receptor beta chains from one sample, sequenced in a study. TCRdb itself ran the 5' RACE reads through MiXCR, one entry per CDR3 protein. The sample holds about 55,000 distinct CDR3 sequences, 17% seen once. The sample consisted of naive CD4+ T cells sorted from blood. These TCRs come from a female donor with breast cancer. Both conserved end residues are part of each CDR3. Each record gives: J gene, D gene, CDR3 length, V gene, clone size, CDR3 protein, CDR3 DNA. The D gene is left open where the match is weak. Size values are once, few and many counts, or a class for expanded clones, and some rows have none.

TRBJ1-1,-,14,TRBV30,few,CAWTRGVMNTEAFF,TGTGCCTGGACCAGAGGGGTCATGAACACTGAAGCTTTCTTT
TRBJ2-3,-,12,TRBV11-2,-,CASSQTTDTQYF,TGTGCCAGCAGCCAAACCACGGATACGCAGTATTTT
TRBJ2-5,TRBD1,15,TRBV29-1,many,CSVEDPGTGRETQYF,TGCAGCGTTGAAGATCCAGGGACAGGAAGGGAGACCCAGTACTTC
TRBJ2-3,-,12,TRBV29-1,many,CSAGPLADTQYF,TGCAGCGCGGGCCCCCTGGCAGATACGCAGTATTTT
TRBJ1-2,-,14,TRBV5-1,-,CASSFGQLDYGYTF,TGCGCCAGCAGCTTCGGACAGCTCGACTATGGCTACACCTTC
TRBJ2-1,-,16,TRBV21-1,-,CAGRSFSRPLDNEQFF,TGTGCCGGCAGATCGTTTAGTAGGCCTCTGGACAATGAGCAGTTCTTC
TRBJ2-1,TRBD2,15,TRBV7-6,few,CASTRASGRSNEQFF,TGTGCCAGCACTCGGGCTAGCGGGAGATCCAATGAGCAGTTCTTC
TRBJ1-5,-,13,TRBV6-2/TRBV6-3,few,CASSFRRDQPQHF,TGTGCCAGCAGTTTTCGGCGCGATCAGCCCCAGCATTTT
TRBJ1-5,-,14,TRBV6-2/TRBV6-3,many,CASSSSPQGQPQHF,TGTGCCAGCAGTTCCTCCCCGCAGGGCCAGCCCCAGCATTTT
TRBJ2-3,-,12,TRBV10-3,many,CAISESRDTQYF,TGTGCCATCAGTGAGTCAAGGGATACGCAGTATTTT
TRBJ2-1,-,16,TRBV29-1,-,CSVEPGPLSSYNEQFF,TGCAGCGTTGAACCGGGCCCCTTGAGCTCCTACAATGAGCAGTTCTTC
TRBJ2-7,TRBD1,15,TRBV20-1,-,CSARGGDRVTYEQYF,TGCAGTGCTAGAGGGGGCGACAGGGTAACGTACGAGCAGTACTTC
TRBJ1-1,-,14,TRBV4-2,few,CASSPAGARTEAFF,TGTGCCAGCAGCCCCGCAGGGGCCCGGACTGAAGCTTTCTTT
TRBJ2-5,TRBD1,15,TRBV7-3,many,CAGHSQGTLPETQYF,TGTGCCGGCCATTCACAGGGGACCCTTCCCGAGACCCAGTACTTC
TRBJ2-1,TRBD2,15,TRBV7-3,-,CASSYGLAGENEQFF,TGTGCCAGCAGCTACGGACTAGCGGGAGAAAATGAGCAGTTCTTC
TRBJ2-6,TRBD1,19,TRBV6-5,few,CASSRSPGTGASGANVLTF,TGTGCCAGCAGCCGCTCTCCGGGGACAGGGGCTTCTGGGGCCAACGTCCTGACTTTC
TRBJ1-2,TRBD1,16,TRBV7-2,-,CASSPGMGQGNYGYTF,TGTGCCAGCAGCCCGGGAATGGGACAGGGAAACTATGGCTACACCTTC
TRBJ2-3,TRBD2,15,TRBV5-1,few,CASSFAGGPADTQYF,TGCGCCAGCAGCTTTGCGGGAGGGCCGGCGGATACGCAGTATTTT
TRBJ2-3,-,15,TRBV12-3/TRBV12-4,few,CASSSKWGGTDTQYF,TGTGCCAGCAGTTCTAAGTGGGGGGGCACAGATACGCAGTATTTT
TRBJ2-3,-,13,TRBV13,few,CASSPPTGAPQYF,TGTGCCAGCAGCCCGCCTACGGGGGCGCCGCAGTATTTT
TRBJ2-5,TRBD2,17,TRBV20-1,few,CSASAASGLQLRETQYF,TGCAGTGCTAGTGCGGCTAGCGGGCTCCAGTTGAGGGAGACCCAGTACTTC
TRBJ2-3,-,12,TRBV11-2,-,CASSPPLDTQYF,TGTGCCAGCAGCCCCCCCTTAGATACGCAGTATTTT
TRBJ2-7,TRBD1,14,TRBV20-1,many,CSARDRGSPHEQYF,TGCAGTGCTAGGGACAGGGGCTCCCCCCACGAGCAGTACTTC
TRBJ2-1,-,13,TRBV7-6,many,CASSFEARHEQFF,TGTGCCAGCAGCTTTGAAGCCCGACATGAGCAGTTCTTC
TRBJ2-1,-,14,TRBV5-1,few,CASSLAQTNNEQFF,TGCGCCAGCAGCTTGGCACAAACCAACAATGAGCAGTTCTTC
TRBJ2-5,TRBD1,15,TRBV5-1,few,CASSLTGNVGETQYF,TGCGCCAGCAGCCTGACAGGGAACGTTGGGGAGACCCAGTACTTC
TRBJ1-2,-,14,TRBV7-9,-,CASSFETVAYGYTF,TGTGCCAGCAGCTTCGAGACAGTCGCCTATGGCTACACCTTC